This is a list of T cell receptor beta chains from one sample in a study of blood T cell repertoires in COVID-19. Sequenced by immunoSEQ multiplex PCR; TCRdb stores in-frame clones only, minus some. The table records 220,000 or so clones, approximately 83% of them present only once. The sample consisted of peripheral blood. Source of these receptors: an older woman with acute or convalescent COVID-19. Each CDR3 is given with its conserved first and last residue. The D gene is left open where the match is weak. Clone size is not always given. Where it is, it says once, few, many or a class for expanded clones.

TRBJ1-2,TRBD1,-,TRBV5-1,CASSGQGWDGYTF,TGCGCCAGCAGCGGACAGGGTTGGGATGGCTACACCTTC
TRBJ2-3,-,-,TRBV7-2,CASSSLERKTDTQYF,TGTGCCAGCAGCTCACTAGAGCGGAAAACAGATACGCAGTATTTT
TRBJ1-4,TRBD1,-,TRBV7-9,CASSLGLGQGRRDEKLFF,TGTGCCAGCAGCTTAGGATTAGGACAGGGAAGGAGAGATGAAAAACTGTTTTTT
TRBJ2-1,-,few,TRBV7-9,CASSPARGALYNEQFF,TGTGCCAGCAGCCCAGCCAGGGGAGCGTTATACAATGAGCAGTTCTTC
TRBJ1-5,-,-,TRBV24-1,CATSDLRENGPQHF,TGTGCCACCAGTGATTTGAGGGAGAATGGGCCCCAGCATTTT
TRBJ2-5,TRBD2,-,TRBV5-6,CASSRTSGGLWETQYF,TGTGCCAGCAGCCGGACTAGCGGGGGGCTATGGGAGACCCAGTACTTC
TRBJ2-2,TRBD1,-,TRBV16,CASSHLDRGPGELFF,TGTGCCAGCAGCCATCTTGACAGGGGGCCTGGGGAGCTGTTTTTT
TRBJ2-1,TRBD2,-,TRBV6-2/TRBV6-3,CASSRLAGHNEQFF,TGTGCCAGCAGTCGTCTAGCGGGGCACAATGAGCAGTTCTTC
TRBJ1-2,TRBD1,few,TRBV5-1,CASSRGQGFVYTF,TGCGCCAGCAGCAGGGGACAGGGTTTCGTCTACACCTTC
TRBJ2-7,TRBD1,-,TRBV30,CAWSVDPGTDYEQYF,TGTGCCTGGAGTGTCGACCCCGGGACAGACTACGAGCAGTACTTC
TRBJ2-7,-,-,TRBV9,CASSARREGAYEQYF,TGTGCCAGCAGCGCCCGGAGGGAAGGCGCCTACGAGCAGTACTTC
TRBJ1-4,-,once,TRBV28,CASSYSLSGEKLFF,TGTGCCAGCAGTTACAGTCTAAGTGGTGAAAAACTGTTTTTT
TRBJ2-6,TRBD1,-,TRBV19,CASSTTGGAFSGANVLTF,TGTGCCAGTAGTACCACAGGGGGCGCATTCTCTGGGGCCAACGTCCTGACTTTC
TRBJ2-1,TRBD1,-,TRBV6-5,CASSTGQGYNEQFF,TGTGCCAGCAGTACGGGACAGGGATACAATGAGCAGTTCTTC
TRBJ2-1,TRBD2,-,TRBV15,CATSRGAGDYNEQFF,TGTGCCACCAGCAGAGGGGCGGGGGACTACAATGAGCAGTTCTTC
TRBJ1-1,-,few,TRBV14,CASSLVGTEAFF,TGTGCCAGCAGCCTGGTCGGCACTGAAGCTTTCTTT
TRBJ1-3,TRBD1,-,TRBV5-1,CASSRTGDSGNTIYF,TGCGCCAGCAGCCGGACAGGGGATTCTGGAAACACCATATATTTT
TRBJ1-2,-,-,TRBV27,CASSTTGNYGYTF,TGTGCCAGCAGCACAACAGGAAACTATGGCTACACCTTC
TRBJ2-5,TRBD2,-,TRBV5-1,CASSPGGAGGETQYF,TGCGCCAGCAGCCCCGGGGGGGCCGGGGGTGAGACCCAGTACTTC
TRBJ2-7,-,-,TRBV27,CASSPGSFSYEQYF,TGTGCCAGCAGCCCAGGGTCCTTCTCATACGAGCAGTACTTC
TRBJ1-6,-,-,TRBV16,CASSQQGNNSPLHF,TGTGCCAGCAGCCAACAGGGGAATAATTCACCCCTCCACTTT
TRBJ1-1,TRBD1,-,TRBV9,CASSVGAGQGRTEAFF,TGTGCCAGCAGCGTAGGGGCGGGACAGGGAAGGACTGAAGCTTTCTTT
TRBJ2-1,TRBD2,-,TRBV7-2,CASSLSSGGNYNEQFF,TGTGCCAGCAGCTTAAGCAGCGGGGGGAACTACAATGAGCAGTTCTTC
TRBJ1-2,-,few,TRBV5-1,CASSLDRAEYGYTF,TGCGCCAGCAGCTTGGACAGGGCAGAGTATGGCTACACCTTC
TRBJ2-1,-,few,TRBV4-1,CASSQSRDTTYNEQFF,TGCGCCAGCAGCCAATCCCGGGACACTACATACAATGAGCAGTTCTTC
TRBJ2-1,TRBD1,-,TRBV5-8,CASSLGTGKYNEQFF,TGTGCCAGCAGCTTGGGGACAGGGAAGTACAATGAGCAGTTCTTC
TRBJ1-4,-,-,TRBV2,CASSAETGFNEKLFF,TGTGCCAGCAGTGCCGAGACAGGTTTTAATGAAAAACTGTTTTTT
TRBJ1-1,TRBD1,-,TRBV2,CASSKDRGRTEAFF,TGTGCCAGCAGTAAGGACAGGGGTAGGACTGAAGCTTTCTTT
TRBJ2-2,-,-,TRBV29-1,CSVETRGDTGELFF,TGCAGCGTTGAAACCAGGGGTGACACCGGGGAGCTGTTTTTT
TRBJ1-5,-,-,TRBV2,CASSDRGRWPQHF,TGTGCCAGCAGTGACCGTGGTCGGTGGCCCCAGCATTTT
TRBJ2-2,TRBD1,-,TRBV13,CASSFGTGVTPIGTGELFF,TGTGCCAGCAGCTTCGGGACAGGGGTAACCCCTATCGGCACCGGGGAGCTGTTTTTT
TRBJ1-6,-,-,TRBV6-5,CASSYSTRDSPLHF,TGTGCCAGCAGTTACTCGACGAGGGATTCACCCCTCCACTTT
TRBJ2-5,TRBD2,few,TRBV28,CASRDSGGETQYF,TGTGCCAGCAGGGATTCGGGGGGGGAGACCCAGTACTTC
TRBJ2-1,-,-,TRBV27,CASSSSIGYNEQFF,TGTGCCAGCAGTTCATCCATCGGGTACAATGAGCAGTTCTTC
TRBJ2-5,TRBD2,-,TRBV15,CATSRNAGGQETQYF,TGTGCCACCAGCAGAAATGCGGGGGGGCAAGAGACCCAGTACTTC
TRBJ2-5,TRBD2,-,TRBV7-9,CASSFGGGGQETQYF,TGTGCCAGCAGCTTTGGTGGCGGGGGGCAAGAGACCCAGTACTTC
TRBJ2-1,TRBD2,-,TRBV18,CASSKIPAGGSSYNEQFF,TGTGCCAGCTCCAAGATCCCAGCGGGGGGGAGCTCCTACAATGAGCAGTTCTTC
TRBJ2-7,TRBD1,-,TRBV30,CAWRWGQGETYEQYF,TGTGCCTGGAGATGGGGACAGGGGGAGACCTACGAGCAGTACTTC
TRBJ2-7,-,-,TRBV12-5,CASGADGGEQYF,TGTGCTAGTGGTGCTGATGGGGGGGAGCAGTACTTC
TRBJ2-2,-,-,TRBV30,CAWSVSYSGELFF,TGTGCCTGGAGTGTATCCTATTCCGGGGAGCTGTTTTTT
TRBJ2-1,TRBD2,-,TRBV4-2,CASSHGSGLADSEQFF,TGTGCCAGCAGCCACGGATCGGGACTAGCCGATTCAGAGCAGTTCTTC
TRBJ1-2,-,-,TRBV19,CASSGPGLNGYTF,TGTGCCAGTAGTGGTCCAGGTCTTAATGGCTACACCTTC
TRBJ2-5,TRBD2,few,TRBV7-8,CASSLRTGGGETQYF,TGTGCCAGCAGCTTAAGGACGGGAGGAGGAGAGACCCAGTACTTC